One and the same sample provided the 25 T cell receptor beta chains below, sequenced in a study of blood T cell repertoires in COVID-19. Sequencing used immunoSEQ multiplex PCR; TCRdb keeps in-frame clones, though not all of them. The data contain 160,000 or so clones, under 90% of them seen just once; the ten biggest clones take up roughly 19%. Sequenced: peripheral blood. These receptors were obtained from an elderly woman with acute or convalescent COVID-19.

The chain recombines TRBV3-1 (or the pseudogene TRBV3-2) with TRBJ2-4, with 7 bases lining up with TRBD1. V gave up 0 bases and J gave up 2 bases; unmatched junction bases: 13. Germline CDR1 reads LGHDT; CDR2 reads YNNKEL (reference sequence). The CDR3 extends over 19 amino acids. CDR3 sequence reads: CASSQDGTAATGTKNIQYF. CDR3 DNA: TGTGCCAGCAGCCAAGATGGGACAGCGGCTACTGGGACCAAAAACATTCAGTACTTC.

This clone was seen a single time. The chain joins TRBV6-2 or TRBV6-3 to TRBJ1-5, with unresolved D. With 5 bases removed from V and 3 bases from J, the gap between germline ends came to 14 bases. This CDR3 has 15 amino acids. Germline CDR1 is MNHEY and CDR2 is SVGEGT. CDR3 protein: CASSPSGPINQPQHF. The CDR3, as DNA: TGTGCCAGCAGTCCCTCCGGTCCTATCAATCAGCCCCAGCATTTT.

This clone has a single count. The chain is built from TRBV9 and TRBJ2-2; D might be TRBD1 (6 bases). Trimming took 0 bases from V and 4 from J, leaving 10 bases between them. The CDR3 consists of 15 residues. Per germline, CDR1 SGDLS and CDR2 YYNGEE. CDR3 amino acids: CASSVARGGTGELFF. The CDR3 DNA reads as TGTGCCAGCAGCGTAGCCAGGGGTGGCACCGGGGAGCTGTTTTTT.

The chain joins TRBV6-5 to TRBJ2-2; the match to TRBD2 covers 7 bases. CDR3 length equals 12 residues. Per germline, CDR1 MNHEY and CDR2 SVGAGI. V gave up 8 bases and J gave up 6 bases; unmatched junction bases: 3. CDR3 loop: CASEGRAGELFF. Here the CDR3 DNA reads TGTGCCAGCGAGGGGAGGGCCGGGGAGCTGTTTTTT.

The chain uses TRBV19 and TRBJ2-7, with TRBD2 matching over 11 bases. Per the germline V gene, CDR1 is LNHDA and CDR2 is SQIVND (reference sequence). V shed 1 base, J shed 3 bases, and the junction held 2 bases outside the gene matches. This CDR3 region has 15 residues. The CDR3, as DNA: TGTGCCAGTAGTATAGGACTAGCGGGGAGCTACGAGCAGTACTTC. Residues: CASSIGLAGSYEQYF.

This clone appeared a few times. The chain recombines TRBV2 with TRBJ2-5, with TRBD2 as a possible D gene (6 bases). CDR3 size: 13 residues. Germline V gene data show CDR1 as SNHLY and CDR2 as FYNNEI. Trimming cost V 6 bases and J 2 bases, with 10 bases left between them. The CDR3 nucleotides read TGTGCCAGCAGGTACGGGACTCAAGAGACCCAGTACTTC. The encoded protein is CASRYGTQETQYF.

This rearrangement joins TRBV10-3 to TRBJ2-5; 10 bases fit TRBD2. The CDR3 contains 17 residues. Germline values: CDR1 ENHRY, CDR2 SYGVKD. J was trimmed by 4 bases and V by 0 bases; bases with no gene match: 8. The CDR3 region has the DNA TGTGCCATCAGTGAGTCGCGGCTAGCGGGGGCCCGAGAGACCCAGTACTTC. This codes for CAISESRLAGARETQYF.

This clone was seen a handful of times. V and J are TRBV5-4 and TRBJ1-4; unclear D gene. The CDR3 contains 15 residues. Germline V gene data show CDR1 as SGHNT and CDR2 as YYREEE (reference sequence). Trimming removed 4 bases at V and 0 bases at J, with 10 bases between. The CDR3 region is CASSPAAATNEKLFF. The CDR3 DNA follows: TGTGCCAGCAGCCCCGCGGCAGCAACTAATGAAAAACTGTTTTTT.

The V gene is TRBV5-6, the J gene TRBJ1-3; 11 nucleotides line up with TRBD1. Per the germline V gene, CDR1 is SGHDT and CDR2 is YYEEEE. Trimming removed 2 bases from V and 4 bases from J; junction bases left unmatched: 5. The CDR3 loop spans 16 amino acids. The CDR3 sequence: CASSFGQGARGNTIYF. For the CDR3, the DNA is TGTGCCAGCAGCTTCGGACAGGGGGCGCGAGGAAACACCATATATTTT. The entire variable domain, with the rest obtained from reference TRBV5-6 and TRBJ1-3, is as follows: DAGVTQSPTHLIKTRGQQVTLRCSPKSGHDTVSWYQQALGQGPQFIFQYYEEEERQRGNFPDRFSGHQFPNYSSELNVNALLLGDSALYLCASSFGQGARGNTIYFGEGSWLTVV.

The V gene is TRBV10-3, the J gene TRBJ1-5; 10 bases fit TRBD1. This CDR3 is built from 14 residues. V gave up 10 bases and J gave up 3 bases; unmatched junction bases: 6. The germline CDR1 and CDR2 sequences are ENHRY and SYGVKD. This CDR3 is CATEGTGANQPQHF. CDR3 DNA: TGTGCCACCGAGGGGACAGGGGCCAATCAGCCCCAGCATTTT.

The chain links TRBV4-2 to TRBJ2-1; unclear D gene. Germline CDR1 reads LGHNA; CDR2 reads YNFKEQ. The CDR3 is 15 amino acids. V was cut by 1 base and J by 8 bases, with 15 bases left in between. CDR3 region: CASSQGGSTWDEQFF. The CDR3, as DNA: TGTGCCAGCAGCCAAGGAGGATCTACCTGGGATGAGCAGTTCTTC.

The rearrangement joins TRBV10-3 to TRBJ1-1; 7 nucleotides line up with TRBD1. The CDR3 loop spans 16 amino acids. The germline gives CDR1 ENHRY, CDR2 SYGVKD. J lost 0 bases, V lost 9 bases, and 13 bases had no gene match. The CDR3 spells CAIGVYRGALNTEAFF. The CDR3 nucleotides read TGTGCCATTGGGGTATACAGGGGTGCCTTGAACACTGAAGCTTTCTTT.

The CDR3 nucleotides read TGTGCCAGCAGCTTATCCTCGGGACTAGGGGCCCAAGAGACCCAGTACTTC. Translation gives CASSLSSGLGAQETQYF. The chain employs TRBV7-2 and TRBJ2-5; 8 bases map to TRBD2. With V trimmed by 2 bases and J by 1 base, 9 bases remained unmatched. The germline CDR1 and CDR2 sequences are SGHTA and FQGNSA. The CDR3 has 17 amino acids.

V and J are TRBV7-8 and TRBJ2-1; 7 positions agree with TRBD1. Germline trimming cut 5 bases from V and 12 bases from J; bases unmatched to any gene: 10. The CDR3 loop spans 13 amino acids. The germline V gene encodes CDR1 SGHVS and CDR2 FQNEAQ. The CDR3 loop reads CASSTRQGQGQFF. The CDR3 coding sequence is TGTGCCAGCAGCACAAGACAGGGTCAAGGGCAGTTCTTC.

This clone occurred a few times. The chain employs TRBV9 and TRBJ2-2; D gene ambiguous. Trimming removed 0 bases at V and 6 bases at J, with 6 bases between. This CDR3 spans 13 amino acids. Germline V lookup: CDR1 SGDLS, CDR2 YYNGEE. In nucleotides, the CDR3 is TGTGCCAGCAGCGTAGAATCTGCCGGGGAGCTGTTTTTT. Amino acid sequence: CASSVESAGELFF.

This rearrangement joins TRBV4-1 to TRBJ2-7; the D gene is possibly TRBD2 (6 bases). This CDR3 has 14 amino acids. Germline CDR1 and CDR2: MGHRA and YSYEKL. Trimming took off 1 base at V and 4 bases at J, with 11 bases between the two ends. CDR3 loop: CASSQAGRRYEQYF. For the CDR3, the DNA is TGCGCCAGCAGCCAAGCCGGGAGACGTTACGAGCAGTACTTC.

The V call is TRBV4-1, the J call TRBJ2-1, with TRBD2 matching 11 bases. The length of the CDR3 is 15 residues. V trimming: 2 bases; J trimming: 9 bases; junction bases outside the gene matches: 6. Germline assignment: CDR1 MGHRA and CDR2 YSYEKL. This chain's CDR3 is CASSQIAGGRGEQFF. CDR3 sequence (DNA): TGCGCCAGCAGCCAAATAGCGGGAGGGAGGGGTGAGCAGTTCTTC.

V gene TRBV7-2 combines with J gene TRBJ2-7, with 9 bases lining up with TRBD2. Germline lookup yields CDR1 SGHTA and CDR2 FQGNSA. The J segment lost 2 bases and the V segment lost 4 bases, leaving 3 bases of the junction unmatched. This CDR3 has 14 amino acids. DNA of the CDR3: TGTGCCAGCAGCTCCAGCGGGGGGCCCTACGAGCAGTACTTC. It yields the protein CASSSSGGPYEQYF.

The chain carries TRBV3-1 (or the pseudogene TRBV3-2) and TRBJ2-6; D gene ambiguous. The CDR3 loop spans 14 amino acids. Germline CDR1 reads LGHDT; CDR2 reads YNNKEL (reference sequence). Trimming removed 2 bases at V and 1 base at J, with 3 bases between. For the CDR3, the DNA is TGTGCCAGCAGCCAACGGTCTGGGGCCAACGTCCTGACTTTC. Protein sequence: CASSQRSGANVLTF.

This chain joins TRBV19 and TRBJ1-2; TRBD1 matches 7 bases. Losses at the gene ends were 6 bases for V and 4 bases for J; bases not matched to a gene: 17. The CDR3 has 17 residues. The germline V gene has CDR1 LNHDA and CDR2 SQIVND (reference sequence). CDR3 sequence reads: CASSETAGTEGTYGYTF. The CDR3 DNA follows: TGTGCCAGTAGCGAAACCGCCGGGACAGAAGGAACCTATGGCTACACCTTC.

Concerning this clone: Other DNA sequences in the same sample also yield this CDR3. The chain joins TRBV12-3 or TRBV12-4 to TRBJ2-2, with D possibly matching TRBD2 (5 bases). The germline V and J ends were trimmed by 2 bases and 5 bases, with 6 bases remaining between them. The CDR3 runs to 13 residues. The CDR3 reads CASSLRGTGELFF. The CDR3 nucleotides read TGTGCCAGCAGTTTACGGGGAACCGGGGAGCTGTTTTTT.

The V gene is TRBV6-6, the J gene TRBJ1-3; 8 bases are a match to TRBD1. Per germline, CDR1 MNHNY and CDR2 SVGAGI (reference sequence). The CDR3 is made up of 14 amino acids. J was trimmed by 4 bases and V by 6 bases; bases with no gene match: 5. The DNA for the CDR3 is TGTGCCAGCAGACTGGGACAGGCGGGAAACACCATATATTTT. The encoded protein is CASRLGQAGNTIYF.

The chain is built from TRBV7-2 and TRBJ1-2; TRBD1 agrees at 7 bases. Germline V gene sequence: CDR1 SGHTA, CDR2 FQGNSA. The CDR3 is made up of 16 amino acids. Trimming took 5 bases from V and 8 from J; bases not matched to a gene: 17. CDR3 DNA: TGTGCCAGCAGCCAGCGTTGGACAGGCTCCGTGGGGGGCTACACCTTC. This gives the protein CASSQRWTGSVGGYTF.

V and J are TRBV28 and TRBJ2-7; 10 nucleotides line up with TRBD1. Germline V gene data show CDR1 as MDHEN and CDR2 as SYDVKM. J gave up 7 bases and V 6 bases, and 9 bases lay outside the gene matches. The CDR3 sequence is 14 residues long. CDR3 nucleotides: TGTGCCAGCAGCCCCCTTGACAGGGGGCGTGAGCAGTACTTC. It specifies CASSPLDRGREQYF.

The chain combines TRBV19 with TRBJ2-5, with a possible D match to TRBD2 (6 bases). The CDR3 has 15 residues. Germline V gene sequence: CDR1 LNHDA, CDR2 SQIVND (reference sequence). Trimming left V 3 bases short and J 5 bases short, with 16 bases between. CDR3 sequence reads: CASSIPRGGVETQYF. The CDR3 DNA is TGTGCCAGTAGTATTCCCCGGGGAGGAGTCGAGACCCAGTACTTC.